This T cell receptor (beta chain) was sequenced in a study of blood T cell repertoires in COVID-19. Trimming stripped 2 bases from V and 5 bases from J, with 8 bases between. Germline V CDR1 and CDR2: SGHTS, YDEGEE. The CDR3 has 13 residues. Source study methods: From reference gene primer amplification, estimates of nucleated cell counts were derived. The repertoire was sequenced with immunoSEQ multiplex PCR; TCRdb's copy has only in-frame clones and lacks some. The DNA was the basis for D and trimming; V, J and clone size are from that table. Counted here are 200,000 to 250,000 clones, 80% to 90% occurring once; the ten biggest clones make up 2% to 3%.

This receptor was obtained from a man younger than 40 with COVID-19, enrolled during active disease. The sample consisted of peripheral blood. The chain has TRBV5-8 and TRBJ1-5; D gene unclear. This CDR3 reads CASSFESYQPQHF. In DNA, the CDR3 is TGTGCCAGCAGCTTCGAAAGCTATCAGCCCCAGCATTTT.